Listed here are 10 T cell receptor beta chains from one sample, sequenced in a study of PD-1 blockade in classical Hodgkin lymphoma. All the patients suffered relapse after autologous stem cell transplantation, and brentuximab vedotin exposure differed. Clones were read by immunoSEQ multiplex PCR, and TCRdb kept only the in-frame ones, dropping some. The table includes roughly 140,000 clones, approximately 81% detected once. The source was peripheral blood mononuclear cells (PBMCs), collected before the second cycle of nivolumab. The receptors here all came from a human donor with classical Hodgkin lymphoma.

The CDR3 DNA follows: TGTGCCAGCAGTTTTCAAACTAGTACACGCCACTACGAGCAGTACTTC. Amino acid sequence: CASSFQTSTRHYEQYF. This chain connects TRBV27 to TRBJ2-7; maybe TRBD2 (5 bases). Germline CDR1 and CDR2: MNHEY and SMNVEV (reference sequence). Trimming took 3 bases from V and 3 from J, leaving 18 bases between them. The CDR3 extends over 16 amino acids.

This clone has just one count. The rearrangement links TRBV20-1 to TRBJ2-5; D remains ambiguous. Between the trimmed V and J ends, which lost 5 bases and 4 bases, there was a span of 8 bases. Germline V CDR1 and CDR2: DFQATT, SNEGSKA (reference sequence). The CDR3 length is 11 residues. CDR3 sequence (DNA): TGCAGTGCTTTTACGGGAGAGACCCAGTACTTC. Translation gives CSAFTGETQYF.

The chain recombines TRBV30 with TRBJ2-5, with TRBD1 as a possible D gene (6 bases). CDR1 and CDR2 from the germline V gene are GTSNPN and SVGIG (reference sequence). The CDR3 spans 12 residues. V lost 3 bases, J lost 3 bases, and 8 bases lay in between. The CDR3: CAWSTGKETQYF. Here the CDR3 DNA reads TGTGCCTGGAGCACAGGGAAAGAGACCCAGTACTTC.

V and J are TRBV5-6 and TRBJ1-1; D gene ambiguous. This CDR3 contains 11 residues. Trimming stripped 1 base from V and 10 bases from J, with 8 bases between. CDR1 SGHDT and CDR2 YYEEEE come from the germline V gene. The chain's CDR3 is CASSLSQIAFF. Written as DNA, the CDR3 is TGTGCCAGCAGCTTGTCACAGATAGCTTTCTTT.

The J gene is TRBJ2-3, the V gene TRBV2; 7 bases line up with TRBD2. Per the germline V gene, CDR1 is SNHLY and CDR2 is FYNNEI. The junction had 16 bases not matched to a gene; V was cut back by 3 bases and J by 1 base. The CDR3 has 19 residues. The CDR3 reads CASSDFVRDYAGGTDTQYF. In DNA, the CDR3 is TGTGCCAGCAGTGACTTTGTCCGGGACTACGCGGGAGGCACAGATACGCAGTATTTT. Filled out from reference TRBV2 and TRBJ2-3, the complete variable domain reads EPEVTQTPSHQVTQMGQEVILRCVPISNHLYFYWYRQILGQKVEFLVSFYNNEISEKSEIFDDQFSVERPDGSNFTLKIRSTKLEDSAMYFCASSDFVRDYAGGTDTQYFGPGTRLTVL.

As regards this clone: Relative to the germline gene, one junction end is altered; a read error may explain this. This rearrangement joins TRBV6-1 to TRBJ1-5; 7 bases match TRBD1. Germline CDR1 is MNHNS and CDR2 is SASEGT. CDR3 size: 18 residues. CDR3 sequence: CAISERLAGGHSYQPQHF. CDR3 sequence (DNA): TGTGCCATCAGTGAGAGGCTGGCAGGGGGGCATTCTTACCAGCCCCAGCATTTT.

The chain is built from TRBV6-6 and TRBJ1-4, with D unclear. The CDR3 has 14 amino acids. Germline CDR1 MNHNY, CDR2 SVGAGI (reference sequence). Between the trimmed V and J ends, which lost 5 bases and 0 bases, there was a span of 7 bases. The CDR3 here is CASSLDATNEKLFF. The CDR3 DNA is TGTGCCAGCAGTCTAGATGCAACTAATGAAAAACTGTTTTTT.

The chain is built from TRBV2 and TRBJ2-7; unclear D gene. Trimming left V 6 bases short and J 3 bases short, with 9 bases between. The CDR3 spans 12 residues. The germline V gene has CDR1 SNHLY and CDR2 FYNNEI. The CDR3 spells CASRPDIYEQYF. CDR3 DNA sequence: TGTGCCAGCAGGCCCGACATCTACGAGCAGTACTTC. Full variable domain (rest looked up from reference TRBV2 and TRBJ2-7): EPEVTQTPSHQVTQMGQEVILRCVPISNHLYFYWYRQILGQKVEFLVSFYNNEISEKSEIFDDQFSVERPDGSNFTLKIRSTKLEDSAMYFCASRPDIYEQYFGPGTRLTVT.

With respect to this clone: The sample contains more than one DNA sequence encoding this CDR3. The CDR3 sequence: CASSLGSGPPYEQYF. CDR3 nucleotides: TGTGCCAGCAGCTTAGGTTCAGGGCCCCCCTACGAGCAGTACTTC. V gene TRBV11-3 combines with J gene TRBJ2-7, with a weak D call TRBD1 (5 bases). CDR3 length equals 15 residues. Deletions cut 1 base from V and 2 bases from J, with 12 bases between. CDR1 and CDR2 from the germline V gene are SGHNT and YENEEA. Using reference TRBV11-3 and TRBJ2-7 for the parts outside the CDR3, the full variable domain is EAGVVQSPRYKIIEKKQPVAFWCNPISGHNTLYWYLQNLGQGPELLIRYENEEAVDDSQLPKDRFSAERLKGVDSTLKIQPAELGDSAVYLCASSLGSGPPYEQYFGPGTRLTVT.

The chain combines TRBV5-1 with TRBJ2-1, with 7 bases that match TRBD1. The CDR3 totals 14 residues. Unmatched junction bases numbered 4, after V lost 4 bases and J lost 3 bases. Germline V CDR1 and CDR2: SGHRS, YFSETQ. The CDR3 loop is CASSGDRVYNEQFF. The DNA for the CDR3 is TGCGCCAGCAGCGGTGACAGGGTCTACAATGAGCAGTTCTTC.